The 31 T cell receptor beta chains in this list originate from one sample, sequenced in a study of cytomegalovirus exposure and HLA in healthy donors. Primers: 60 Vbeta forward and 13 Jbeta reverse. TCRdb's copy holds only in-frame clones and misses some; the assay was immunoSEQ multiplex PCR. The sample has about 190,000 clones, 9.5% to 15% seen once. Sequenced input: PBMCs. These receptors originate from a man between 50 and 59 years old in good health and CMV-seropositive.

The chain joins TRBV5-1 to TRBJ2-3; 8 bases line up with TRBD2. Germline V gene sequence: CDR1 SGHRS, CDR2 YFSETQ. The J segment lost 11 bases and the V segment lost 0 bases, leaving 2 bases of the junction unmatched. The CDR3 sequence is 12 residues long. The chain's CDR3 is CASSLGAGVQYF. In DNA, the CDR3 is TGCGCCAGCAGCTTGGGAGCGGGGGTGCAGTATTTT.

This clone was detected a few times. In nucleotides, the CDR3 is TGTGCCAGCAGTTACTCGAGCAGGGGGCCAACAGGCTACACCTTC. Protein product: CASSYSSRGPTGYTF. The chain uses TRBV6-5 and TRBJ1-2; 8 bases are shared with TRBD1. Germline lookup yields CDR1 MNHEY and CDR2 SVGAGI. V was pared by 0 bases and J by 8 bases, with 8 bases of the junction left unmatched. The CDR3 length is 15 residues.

In its sample, this clone was seen a few times. The chain carries TRBV7-2 and TRBJ1-5, with D possibly matching TRBD1 (5 bases). The V gene lost 0 bases and the J gene lost 6 bases, with 12 bases spanning the gap. CDR3 length: 15 residues. Germline V gene data show CDR1 as SGHTA and CDR2 as FQGNSA. CDR3 sequence reads: CASSLAWGVGQPQHF. CDR3 bases: TGTGCCAGCAGCTTAGCGTGGGGGGTCGGTCAGCCCCAGCATTTT.

The chain is built from TRBV5-1 and TRBJ2-3; 7 bases fit TRBD2. The CDR3 runs 15 residues. Losses at the gene ends were 4 bases for V and 1 base for J; bases not matched to a gene: 6. The germline gives CDR1 SGHRS, CDR2 YFSETQ. CDR3 coding DNA: TGCGCCAGCAGCCTAAAGCGGGGAGGCACAGATACGCAGTATTTT. It is translated as CASSLKRGGTDTQYF. Variable domain in full (rest from reference TRBV5-1 and TRBJ2-3): KAGVTQTPRYLIKTRGQQVTLSCSPISGHRSVSWYQQTPGQGLQFLFEYFSETQRNKGNFPGRFSGRQFSNSRSEMNVSTLELGDSALYLCASSLKRGGTDTQYFGPGTRLTVL.

The V call is TRBV7-9, the J call TRBJ2-3, with 10 bases identical to TRBD1. V dropped 5 bases and J dropped 4; count of bases not matched to a gene: 3. CDR3 length: 14 amino acids. Germline V gene sequence: CDR1 SEHNR, CDR2 FQNEAQ (reference sequence). The CDR3 here is CASSIGQGADTQYF. The CDR3, as DNA: TGTGCCAGCAGCATAGGACAGGGGGCAGATACGCAGTATTTT.

This clone was seen a handful of times. The chain recombines TRBV2 with TRBJ2-3; weak D call: TRBD2 (6 bases). Germline V gene data show CDR1 as SNHLY and CDR2 as FYNNEI. There are 14 residues in the CDR3. With 6 bases removed from V and 0 bases from J, the gap between germline ends came to 10 bases. The CDR3 reads CASRRDWSTDTQYF. The DNA for the CDR3 is TGTGCCAGCAGACGGGACTGGAGCACAGATACGCAGTATTTT.

There are a few counts of this clone. This chain uses TRBV7-3 with TRBJ1-1, with D unclear. V shed 1 base and J shed 8 bases, with 11 bases lying between them. The CDR3 is 13 amino acids. The germline V gene encodes CDR1 SGHTA and CDR2 FQGTGA. The CDR3 protein is CASSLNPFREAFF. The CDR3 DNA reads TGTGCCAGCAGCTTAAATCCATTCCGGGAAGCTTTCTTT. The full variable domain, with the rest looked up from reference TRBV7-3 and TRBJ1-1, is GAGVSQTPSNKVTEKGKYVELRCDPISGHTALYWYRQSLGQGPEFLIYFQGTGAADDSGLPNDRFFAVRPEGSVSTLKIQRTERGDSAVYLCASSLNPFREAFFGQGTRLTVV.

The chain employs TRBV19 and TRBJ1-4; D perhaps matches TRBD1 (6 bases). The V gene's germline CDR1 is LNHDA and CDR2 SQIVND (reference sequence). Trimming stripped 4 bases from V and 7 bases from J, with 19 bases between. CDR3 length equals 16 residues. Written as DNA, the CDR3 is TGTGCCAGTAGTACGGGGGGAAGACGAGGGGGTGAAAAACTGTTTTTT. It codes for CASSTGGRRGGEKLFF.

Here the CDR3 reads CASSLGDFSNQPQHF. In DNA, the CDR3 is TGTGCCAGCAGTTTAGGAGATTTTAGCAATCAGCCCCAGCATTTT. The V and J genes are TRBV28 and TRBJ1-5; no definite D call. The germline V and J ends were trimmed by 2 bases and 0 bases, with 8 bases remaining between them. Germline V gene lookup returns CDR1 MDHEN and CDR2 SYDVKM. The CDR3 has 15 residues.

V is TRBV6-6 and J is TRBJ2-7; the match to TRBD1 covers 7 bases. Germline CDR1 reads MNHNY; CDR2 reads SVGAGI (reference sequence). V gave up 5 bases and J gave up 6 bases; unmatched junction bases: 4. There are 12 residues in the CDR3. The CDR3 spells CASSPTGIEQYV. The CDR3 bases are TGTGCCAGCAGTCCGACAGGGATCGAGCAGTACGTC.

The table lists this clone with a few counts. The chain recombines TRBV7-2 with TRBJ2-7; TRBD1 is a possible D gene (5 bases). Between the trimmed V and J ends, which lost 6 bases and 0 bases, there was a span of 18 bases. The germline CDR1 and CDR2 sequences are SGHTA and FQGNSA. This CDR3 contains 16 residues. The CDR3 reads CASSNSRGGHSYEQYF. The DNA for the CDR3 is TGTGCCAGCAGTAATTCTCGAGGCGGACACTCCTACGAGCAGTACTTC.

V usage is TRBV29-1 and J usage is TRBJ1-1; D remains ambiguous. There are 12 residues in the CDR3. CDR1 is SQVTM, CDR2 ANQGSEA, per germline. V was clipped by 3 bases and J by 3 bases, with 8 bases between them. CDR3 amino acids: CSVDGVDTEAFF. CDR3 coding DNA: TGCAGCGTTGACGGGGTCGACACTGAAGCTTTCTTT.

The chain couples TRBV27 to TRBJ1-5; the D gene is possibly TRBD1 (6 bases). The V gene lost 4 bases and the J gene lost 2 bases, with 12 bases spanning the gap. The germline gives CDR1 MNHEY, CDR2 SMNVEV (reference sequence). The CDR3 has 15 amino acids. The chain's CDR3 is CASSSATGGNQPQHF. The DNA of the CDR3 is TGTGCCAGCAGTTCAGCGACAGGAGGCAATCAGCCCCAGCATTTT.

The chain is built from TRBV7-2 and TRBJ1-2; 9 bases agree with TRBD1. This CDR3 spans 15 amino acids. CDR1 is SGHTA, CDR2 FQGNSA, per germline. With 6 bases clipped from V and 0 bases from J, the junction kept 5 bases outside the gene matches. CDR3 in amino acids: CASRATGGTNYGYTF. In nucleotides, the CDR3 is TGTGCCAGCAGAGCTACAGGGGGCACTAACTATGGCTACACCTTC.

In its sample, this clone was seen a few times. The V call is TRBV5-1, the J call TRBJ2-2; 8 bases are shared with TRBD1. This CDR3 has 16 amino acids. CDR1 and CDR2 (germline): SGHRS, YFSETQ. The J segment lost 2 bases and the V segment lost 1 base, leaving 4 bases of the junction unmatched. The CDR3 DNA reads TGCGCCAGCAGCTTGCTCGGACAGGGAAACACCGGGGAGCTGTTTTTT. Translation: CASSLLGQGNTGELFF.

V is TRBV7-9 and J is TRBJ1-2; a possible D gene is TRBD1 (6 bases). This CDR3 spans 15 amino acids. The V end lost 3 bases, the J end lost 2 bases, and 13 bases lay between the germline ends. In germline, CDR1 is SEHNR, CDR2 FQNEAQ (reference sequence). The DNA of the CDR3 is TGTGCCAGCAGCTTTTACCTGACAGGAAACTATGGCTACACCTTC. It codes for CASSFYLTGNYGYTF.

The rearrangement uses TRBV19 and TRBJ2-7, with a weak D call TRBD1 (6 bases). CDR3 length: 14 amino acids. CDR1 LNHDA and CDR2 SQIVND come from the germline V gene (reference sequence). V was shortened by 6 bases and J by 1 base, with 13 bases between the two germline ends. CDR3 nucleotides: TGTGCCAGTAGCCAGAGTACAGGGTCCTACGAGCAGTACTTC. Its protein product is CASSQSTGSYEQYF.

The J gene is TRBJ1-2, the V gene TRBV30; D is undetermined. This CDR3 is built from 11 residues. V was trimmed by 4 bases and J by 4 bases, leaving 7 bases between them. Germline CDR1 and CDR2: GTSNPN and SVGIG (reference sequence). The CDR3 coding sequence is TGTGCCTGGAAACAGCTCTATGGCTACACCTTC. Translated: CAWKQLYGYTF.

As for this clone: Its ends do not fully match the called genes, so a read error is possible. The same CDR3 also results from other DNA sequences found in this sample. The V and J genes are TRBV5-6 and TRBJ1-6; D is ambiguous. This CDR3 spans 16 amino acids. Germline V gene lookup returns CDR1 SGHDT and CDR2 YYEEEE. The CDR3 here is CASSFGVNLYNSPLHF. The DNA for the CDR3 is TGTGCCAGCAGCTTCGGAGTTAATCTCTATAATTCCCCCCTCCACTTT.

This clone occurred a few times. V gene TRBV4-3 combines with J gene TRBJ2-3; the D is unclear. V was clipped by 0 bases and J by 1 base, with 8 bases between them. CDR1 LGHNA and CDR2 YSLEER come from the germline V gene. This CDR3 spans 15 amino acids. The CDR3 region is CASSQDPYGTDTQYF. CDR3 nucleotides: TGCGCCAGCAGCCAAGATCCCTACGGCACAGATACGCAGTATTTT.

This chain uses TRBV27 with TRBJ1-1; D remains ambiguous. Germline-derived CDR1 and CDR2 are MNHEY and SMNVEV (reference sequence). The CDR3 totals 14 residues. The germline V and J ends were trimmed by 8 bases and 4 bases, with 17 bases remaining between them. The CDR3 bases are TGTGCCAGCGCCACCCGGGAGCCGGGCACTGAAGCTTTCTTT. It codes for CASATREPGTEAFF.

This clone was found a few times. The chain recombines TRBV19 with TRBJ1-1, with D unresolved. The ends were cut back, 4 bases at V and 0 bases at J, with 9 bases in the middle. CDR1 and CDR2 (germline): LNHDA, SQIVND (reference sequence). The CDR3 has 14 residues. CDR3 protein: CASSRRNMNTEAFF. DNA of the CDR3: TGTGCCAGTAGTAGGAGAAATATGAACACTGAAGCTTTCTTT.

The V gene is TRBV6-5, the J gene TRBJ1-2, with a possible D match to TRBD1 (6 bases). Deletions cut 3 bases from V and 8 bases from J, with 10 bases between. CDR1 MNHEY and CDR2 SVGAGI come from the germline V gene. The CDR3 covers 12 residues. The CDR3 loop is CASSYTQGGYTF. The CDR3 coding sequence is TGTGCCAGCAGTTATACCCAGGGGGGCTACACCTTC.

The V gene is TRBV9, the J gene TRBJ2-1; 8 bases align to TRBD1. Germline CDR1 SGDLS, CDR2 YYNGEE. V trimming: 0 bases; J trimming: 8 bases; junction bases outside the gene matches: 10. This CDR3 spans 16 amino acids. CDR3 sequence reads: CASSVGGGTGGHEQFF. In DNA, the CDR3 is TGTGCCAGCAGCGTAGGTGGGGGGACAGGCGGCCATGAGCAGTTCTTC. Complete variable domain (other parts from reference TRBV9 and TRBJ2-1): DSGVTQTPKHLITATGQRVTLRCSPRSGDLSVYWYQQSLDQGLQFLIQYYNGEERAKGNILERFSAQQFPDLHSELNLSSLELGDSALYFCASSVGGGTGGHEQFFGPGTRLTVL.

The count of this clone is one. CDR3 sequence reads: CASSDGGPQRTQYF. The CDR3 nucleotides are TGTGCCAGCAGTGATGGGGGCCCCCAGAGGACCCAGTACTTC. The chain joins TRBV2 to TRBJ2-5, with D possibly TRBD1 on 6 matching bases. CDR1 is SNHLY, CDR2 FYNNEI, per germline. Trimming cost V 3 bases and J 7 bases, with 15 bases left between them. This CDR3 has 14 amino acids.

The V and J genes are TRBV5-4 and TRBJ1-4, with a tentative D call TRBD1 (5 bases). Germline CDR1 is SGHNT and CDR2 is YYREEE (reference sequence). V lost 4 bases, J lost 5 bases, and 15 bases lay in between. CDR3 size: 15 residues. The CDR3 DNA sequence: TGTGCCAGCAGCCCATTCACAGGACCGAATGAAAAACTGTTTTTT. It encodes CASSPFTGPNEKLFF. The variable domain in full, with the rest retrieved from reference TRBV5-4 and TRBJ1-4, is ETGVTQSPTHLIKTRGQQVTLRCSSQSGHNTVSWYQQALGQGPQFIFQYYREEENGRGNFPPRFSGLQFPNYSSELNVNALELDDSALYLCASSPFTGPNEKLFFGSGTQLSVL.

The chain employs TRBV25-1 and TRBJ1-6, with D unresolved. V was clipped by 3 bases and J by 6 bases, with 3 bases between them. CDR1 is MGHDK and CDR2 is SYGVNS in the germline V gene. The CDR3 loop spans 12 amino acids. The CDR3: CASSDLNSPLHF. CDR3 DNA sequence: TGTGCCAGCAGTGATCTTAATTCACCCCTCCACTTT.

The chain links TRBV5-8 to TRBJ2-5, with unresolved D. V shed 7 bases and J shed 4 bases, with 8 bases lying between them. Germline lookup yields CDR1 SGHTS and CDR2 YDEGEE. The CDR3 contains 11 residues. Written as DNA, the CDR3 is TGTGCCAGCTCCCCTCTAGAGACCCAGTACTTC. This sequence encodes CASSPLETQYF.

In this sample, this clone turned up a few times. The chain combines TRBV11-2 with TRBJ2-7; D possibly corresponds to TRBD1 (5 bases). V lost 2 bases to trimming and J lost 3 bases, with 8 bases between them. There are 13 residues in the CDR3. The V gene's germline CDR1 is SGHAT and CDR2 FQNNGV. CDR3 nucleotide sequence: TGTGCCAGCAGCTTAAGGGGTTACTACGAGCAGTACGTC. This translates into CASSLRGYYEQYV.

V is TRBV7-2 and J is TRBJ2-3; 10 positions match TRBD2. J was trimmed by 2 bases and V by 7 bases; bases with no gene match: 15. This CDR3 is built from 18 residues. Germline V gene sequence: CDR1 SGHTA, CDR2 FQGNSA. The CDR3 sequence is CASTRGLVAGGFTDTQYF. The CDR3 DNA sequence: TGTGCCAGCACCCGGGGGTTGGTAGCGGGGGGATTCACAGATACGCAGTATTTT.

This clone has more than one count but fewer than ten. V and J are TRBV25-1 and TRBJ1-1, with 9 bases matching TRBD1. Germline CDR1 is MGHDK and CDR2 is SYGVNS. The CDR3 consists of 15 residues. Losses at the gene ends were 4 bases for V and 8 bases for J; bases not matched to a gene: 11. CDR3: CASSARTGAVGEAFF. CDR3 DNA: TGTGCCAGCAGTGCCCGGACAGGGGCCGTGGGGGAAGCTTTCTTT.